A single sample gave rise to the 14 T cell receptor beta chains below, sequenced in a study of shared clonotypes between healthy human individuals. TCRdb's copy holds only in-frame clones and misses some; the assay was immunoSEQ multiplex PCR. This sample has 800,000 to 950,000 clones, with 90% to 97% found just once. Terminally differentiated effector memory CD45RA+ cells were excluded from the naive CD8 cells, which were CD45RO-negative and positively selected for CCR7. Specimen: naive CD8+ T cells sorted from blood. Receptors were obtained from a man younger than 45 in good health.

The rearrangement links TRBV30 to TRBJ1-1; possibly TRBD1 for D (5 bases). The germline gives CDR1 GTSNPN, CDR2 SVGIG (reference sequence). The V and J ends lost 3 bases and 4 bases respectively, with 15 bases between them. The CDR3 runs to 14 residues. CDR3 coding DNA: TGTGCCTGGAGAGTGGGGTCCGGGGGCACTGAAGCTTTCTTT. Translating gives CAWRVGSGGTEAFF. Variable domain in full (rest from reference TRBV30 and TRBJ1-1): SQTIHQWPATLVQPVGSPLSLECTVEGTSNPNLYWYRQAAGRGLQLLFYSVGIGQISSEVPQNLSASRPQDRQFILSSKKLLLSDSGFYLCAWRVGSGGTEAFFGQGTRLTVV.

The count of this clone is one. The rearrangement links TRBV20-1 to TRBJ2-1; no reliable D call. Germline V gene sequence: CDR1 DFQATT, CDR2 SNEGSKA (reference sequence). V was clipped by 7 bases and J by 10 bases, with 14 bases between them. The CDR3 loop spans 11 amino acids. The CDR3 is CSVPTRPEQFF. CDR3 sequence (DNA): TGCAGTGTTCCGACCCGGCCCGAGCAGTTCTTC.

The chain recombines TRBV27 with TRBJ2-2; maybe TRBD2 (5 bases). From germline, CDR1 is MNHEY and CDR2 SMNVEV (reference sequence). This CDR3 has 16 residues. The V and J ends lost 6 bases and 4 bases respectively, with 18 bases between them. CDR3 sequence reads: CASSPRVGRGTGELFF. The CDR3 DNA follows: TGTGCCAGCAGCCCCCGCGTAGGGAGAGGCACCGGGGAGCTGTTTTTT.

The V and J genes are TRBV28 and TRBJ2-1; D ambiguous. Germline assignment: CDR1 MDHEN and CDR2 SYDVKM. V shed 8 bases and J shed 7 bases, with 18 bases lying between them. This CDR3 region has 14 residues. As DNA, the CDR3 is TGTGCCAGCGTCCCCCGCAATATGGGTAATGAGCAGTTCTTC. It translates to CASVPRNMGNEQFF.

For the CDR3, the DNA is TGCGCCAGCAGCTTAGGACTAGCGCCTTCCTACGAGCAGTACTTC. It yields the protein CASSLGLAPSYEQYF. The V gene is TRBV5-1, the J gene TRBJ2-7, with 9 bases identical to TRBD2. J was trimmed by 1 base and V by 2 bases; bases with no gene match: 4. Germline assignment: CDR1 SGHRS and CDR2 YFSETQ. This CDR3 has 15 amino acids. Using reference TRBV5-1 and TRBJ2-7 for the parts outside the CDR3, the full variable domain is KAGVTQTPRYLIKTRGQQVTLSCSPISGHRSVSWYQQTPGQGLQFLFEYFSETQRNKGNFPGRFSGRQFSNSRSEMNVSTLELGDSALYLCASSLGLAPSYEQYFGPGTRLTVT.

The V call is TRBV27, the J call TRBJ2-4, with D maybe TRBD2 (5 bases). There are 15 residues in the CDR3. V lost 5 bases and J 6 bases, leaving 17 bases between the germline ends. Germline CDR1 reads MNHEY; CDR2 reads SMNVEV (reference sequence). DNA of the CDR3: TGTGCCAGCAGTCAACACCCGACTCGGGGAAACATTCAGTACTTC. Its protein product is CASSQHPTRGNIQYF.

The chain carries TRBV6-6 and TRBJ2-7; D remains ambiguous. V was cut by 5 bases and J by 1 base, with 15 bases left in between. Germline V gives CDR1 MNHNY, CDR2 SVGAGI (reference sequence). The CDR3 totals 15 residues. CDR3 in amino acids: CASSSTALNSYEQYF. The DNA of the CDR3 is TGTGCCAGCAGTAGCACAGCTCTGAATTCCTACGAGCAGTACTTC.

The table lists this clone with a count of one. The chain combines TRBV7-9 with TRBJ2-3; 8 bases line up with TRBD1. Germline V gene lookup returns CDR1 SEHNR and CDR2 FQNEAQ (reference sequence). V trimming: 8 bases; J trimming: 2 bases; junction bases outside the gene matches: 9. This CDR3 region has 15 residues. The CDR3 sequence: CASLNRDRPTDTQYF. For the CDR3, the DNA is TGTGCCAGCTTGAACCGGGACAGGCCCACAGATACGCAGTATTTT.

This chain uses TRBV29-1 with TRBJ2-5; 12 bases align to TRBD2. This CDR3 has 23 residues. V lost 4 bases to trimming and J lost 5 bases; unmatched junction nucleotides: 32. Per the germline V gene, CDR1 is SQVTM and CDR2 is ANQGSEA. The CDR3 loop reads CSVVGIGTSGFIPKLGEAETQYF. CDR3 coding DNA: TGCAGCGTTGTGGGAATTGGGACTAGCGGGTTTATACCCAAACTCGGAGAGGCGGAGACCCAGTACTTC.

The chain joins TRBV21-1 to TRBJ2-7. TRBV21-1 is a pseudogene. The CDR3 extends over 17 amino acids. CDR3 in DNA: TGTGCCAGCAGCAATGGTACCCGGGCGATAACTACGTTCGAGCAGTACTTC. This translates into CASSNGTRAITTFEQYF.

The chain uses TRBV27 and TRBJ1-1; D is unresolved. Germline V gives CDR1 MNHEY, CDR2 SMNVEV (reference sequence). The ends were cut back, 1 base at V and 3 bases at J, with 12 bases in the middle. The CDR3 is made up of 15 amino acids. The CDR3 DNA is TGTGCCAGCAGTTTATTCCCGGGGTCAGACACTGAAGCTTTCTTT. Its translation: CASSLFPGSDTEAFF.

J is TRBJ2-7 and V is TRBV13, with 13 bases aligning to TRBD2. The V gene end was trimmed by 5 bases and the J gene end by 2 bases; junction bases not matched to a gene: 3. The CDR3 is made up of 15 amino acids. The germline CDR1 and CDR2 sequences are PRHDT and FYEKMQ (reference sequence). CDR3 nucleotide sequence: TGTGCCAGCAGCCAAGGACTAGCGGGAGCCTACGAGCAGTACTTC. Protein sequence: CASSQGLAGAYEQYF.

The gene calls are TRBV10-3 and TRBJ2-3; 10 positions match TRBD2. The germline CDR1 and CDR2 sequences are ENHRY and SYGVKD. With V trimmed by 2 bases and J by 3 bases, 8 bases remained unmatched. The CDR3 is made up of 17 amino acids. CDR3 residues: CAISEEGAGGQTDTQYF. In DNA form, the CDR3 reads TGTGCCATCAGTGAGGAGGGAGCGGGAGGGCAGACAGATACGCAGTATTTT.

V gene TRBV7-8 combines with J gene TRBJ1-5; the D is unclear. Germline-derived CDR1 and CDR2 are SGHVS and FQNEAQ. Trimming stripped 5 bases from V and 1 base from J, with 6 bases between. The CDR3 has 13 residues. The CDR3 loop reads CASSPGSNQPQHF. The CDR3, as DNA: TGTGCCAGCAGCCCCGGAAGCAATCAGCCCCAGCATTTT.